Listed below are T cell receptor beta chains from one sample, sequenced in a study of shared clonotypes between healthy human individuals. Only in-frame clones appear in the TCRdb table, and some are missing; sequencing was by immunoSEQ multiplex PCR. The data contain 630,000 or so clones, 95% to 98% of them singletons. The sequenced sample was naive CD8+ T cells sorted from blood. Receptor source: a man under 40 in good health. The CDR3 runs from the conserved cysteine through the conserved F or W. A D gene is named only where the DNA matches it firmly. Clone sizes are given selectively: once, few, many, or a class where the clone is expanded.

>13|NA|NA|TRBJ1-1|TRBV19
TGTGCCAGTAGTATAGATCTTGTGGTTGAAGCTTTCTTT
CASSIDLVVEAFF
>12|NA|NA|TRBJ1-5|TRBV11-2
TGTGCCAGCCGGGACACTAATCAGCCCCAGCATTTT
CASRDTNQPQHF
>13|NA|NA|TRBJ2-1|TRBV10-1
TGCGCCAGCCAGCACTCCATCTCCCAGGAGCAGTTCTTC
CASQHSISQEQFF
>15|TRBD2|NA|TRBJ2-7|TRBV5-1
TGCGCCAGCAGCTTAGGGACTAGCGGGAACAACGAGCAGTACTTC
CASSLGTSGNNEQYF
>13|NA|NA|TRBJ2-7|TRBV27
TGTGCCAGCAGCACGGGACTCCCCTACGAGCAGTACTTC
CASSTGLPYEQYF
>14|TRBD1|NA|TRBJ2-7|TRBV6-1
TGTGCCAGCAGTGAAAAGGGGACAGGCTACGAGCAGTACTTC
CASSEKGTGYEQYF
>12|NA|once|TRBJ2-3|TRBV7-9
TGTGCCAGCGGGCCAGGTCCAGATACGCAGTATTTT
CASGPGPDTQYF
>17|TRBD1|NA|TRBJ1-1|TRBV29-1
TGCAGCGTTCAATCGGACAGGGTAGAGGCGATGAACACTGAAGCTTTCTTT
CSVQSDRVEAMNTEAFF
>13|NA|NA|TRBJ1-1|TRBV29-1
TGCAGCGTTGAAGGGGGCCTCCAAGCTGAAGCTTTCTTT
CSVEGGLQAEAFF
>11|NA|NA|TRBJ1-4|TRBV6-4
TGTGCCAGCAGTGGGGATGAAAAACTGTTTTTT
CASSGDEKLFF
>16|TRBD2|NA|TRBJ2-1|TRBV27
TGTGCCAGCAGTTTGGCCGGGACTAGCGGGAGAGGTGGGCAGTTCTTC
CASSLAGTSGRGGQFF
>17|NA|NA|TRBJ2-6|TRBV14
TGTGCCAGCTCCCCCGGGCCCCTCAATTTCGGGGCCAACGTCCTGACTTTC
CASSPGPLNFGANVLTF
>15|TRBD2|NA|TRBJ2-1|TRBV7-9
TGTGCCAGCAGCTTAGGCGGGAGGGCCGACAATGAGCAGTTCTTC
CASSLGGRADNEQFF
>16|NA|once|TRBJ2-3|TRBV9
TGTGCCAGCAGCGTAGAGGGTAGCCCAGAGACAGATACGCAGTATTTT
CASSVEGSPETDTQYF
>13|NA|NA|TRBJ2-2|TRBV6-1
TGTGCCAGCGGGAGAGCGAACACCGGGGAGCTGTTTTTT
CASGRANTGELFF
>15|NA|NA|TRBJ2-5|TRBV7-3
TGTGCCAGCAGCCCCTCGCCGGGGGCGCTTGAGACCCAGTACTTC
CASSPSPGALETQYF
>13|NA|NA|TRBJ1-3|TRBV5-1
TGCGCCAGCAGCTTGGCCCCTGGAAACACCATATATTTT
CASSLAPGNTIYF
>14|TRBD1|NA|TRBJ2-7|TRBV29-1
TGCAGCGTTGAATTGGGGACAGACTCCTACGAGCAGTACTTC
CSVELGTDSYEQYF
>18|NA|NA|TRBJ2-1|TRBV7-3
TGTGCCAGCAGCTTACCCCTCCGGGGCGGAATTTCCTACAATGAGCAGTTCTTC
CASSLPLRGGISYNEQFF
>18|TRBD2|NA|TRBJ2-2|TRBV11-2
TGTGCCAGCAGCTTAGTGCTAGCGGGCACCACCAACACCGGGGAGCTGTTTTTT
CASSLVLAGTTNTGELFF
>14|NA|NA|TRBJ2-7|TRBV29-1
TGCAGCGTTGAATTCCGGGACCTGGCCTACGAGCAGTACTTC
CSVEFRDLAYEQYF
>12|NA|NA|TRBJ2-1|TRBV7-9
TGTGCCAGCAGCTTTTCTGGAAATGAGCAGTTCTTC
CASSFSGNEQFF
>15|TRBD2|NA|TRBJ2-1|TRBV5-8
TGTGCCAGCAGCTTTGAAACTAGCGGGAGAGGTGAGCAGTTCTTC
CASSFETSGRGEQFF
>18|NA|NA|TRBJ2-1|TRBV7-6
TGTGCCAGCAGCTCCCCGAGGGGGGACAATGCCCTAGGCAATGAGCAGTTCTTC
CASSSPRGDNALGNEQFF
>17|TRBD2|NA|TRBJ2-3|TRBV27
TGTGCCAGCAGTTTACAACCTAGCGGGAGAGGAACGGATACGCAGTATTTT
CASSLQPSGRGTDTQYF
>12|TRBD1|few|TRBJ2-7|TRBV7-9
TGTGCCAGCAGCTTCGACAGGGACGAGCAGTACTTC
CASSFDRDEQYF
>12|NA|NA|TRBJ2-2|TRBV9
TGTGCCAGCAGCCCCAACACCGGGGAGCTGTTTTTT
CASSPNTGELFF
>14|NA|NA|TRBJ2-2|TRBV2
TGTGCCAGCAGTGAAGGTAGCGCCAGCGGGGAGCTGTTTTTT
CASSEGSASGELFF
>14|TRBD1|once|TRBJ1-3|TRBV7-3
TGTGCCAGCAGCCCGACAGGGGGTTTAAACACCATATATTTT
CASSPTGGLNTIYF
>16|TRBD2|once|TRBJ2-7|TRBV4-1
TGCGCCAGCAGCCAAGAAAGGGGAGGGGTCTCCTACGAGCAGTACTTC
CASSQERGGVSYEQYF
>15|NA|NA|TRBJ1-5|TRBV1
TGCACCAGCAGCCACAGGACACTTATTAATCAGCCCCAGCATTTT
CTSSHRTLINQPQHF
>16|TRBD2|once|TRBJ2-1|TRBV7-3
TGTGCCAGCAGCCCGACCCCGGGACTATCCTACAATGAGCAGTTCTTC
CASSPTPGLSYNEQFF
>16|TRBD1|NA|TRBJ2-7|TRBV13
TGTGCCAGCAGCTTAGGGGGACAGGGGGAGAAGAACGAGCAGTACTTC
CASSLGGQGEKNEQYF
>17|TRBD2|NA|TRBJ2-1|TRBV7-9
TGTGCCAGCAGCTCCACCTCCGGGACTAGCGGCTACAATGAGCAGTTCTTC
CASSSTSGTSGYNEQFF
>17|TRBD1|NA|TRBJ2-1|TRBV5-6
TGTGCCAGCAGCTTGAGCGGCAGACAGGGGCCTTACAATGAGCAGTTCTTC
CASSLSGRQGPYNEQFF
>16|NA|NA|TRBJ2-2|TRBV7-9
TGTGCCAGCAGCCCACCCGCAGAGGAACAGACCGGGGAGCTGTTTTTT
CASSPPAEEQTGELFF
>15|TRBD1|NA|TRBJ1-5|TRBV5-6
TGTGCCAGCAGCTTCGGGACAGCGTTTAATCAGCCCCAGCATTTT
CASSFGTAFNQPQHF
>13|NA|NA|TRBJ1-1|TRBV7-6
TGTGCCAGCCGGGAAGGGGTGAACACTGAAGCTTTCTTT
CASREGVNTEAFF
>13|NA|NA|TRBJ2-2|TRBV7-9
TGTGCCAGCGATACGGGAAATACCGGGGAGCTGTTTTTT
CASDTGNTGELFF
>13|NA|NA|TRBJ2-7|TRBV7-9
TGTGCCAGCAGCTTTACACTCTCCTACGAGCAGTACTTC
CASSFTLSYEQYF
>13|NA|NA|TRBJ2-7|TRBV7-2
TGTGCCAGCAGCCCCGGCCTCCTCAACGAGCAGTACTTC
CASSPGLLNEQYF
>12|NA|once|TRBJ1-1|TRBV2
TGTGCCAGCAGTGATTCCAGGATGGGAGCTTTCTTT
CASSDSRMGAFF